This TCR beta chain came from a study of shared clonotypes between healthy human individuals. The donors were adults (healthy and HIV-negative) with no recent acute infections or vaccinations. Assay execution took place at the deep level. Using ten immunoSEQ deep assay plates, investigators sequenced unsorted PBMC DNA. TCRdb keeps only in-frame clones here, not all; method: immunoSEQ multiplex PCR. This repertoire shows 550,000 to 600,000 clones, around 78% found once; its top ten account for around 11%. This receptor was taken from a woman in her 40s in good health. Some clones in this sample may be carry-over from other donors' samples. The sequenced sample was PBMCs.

The CDR3 coding sequence is TGTGCCAGCAGTTCCATTACAGGGGCGGATCAGCCCCAGCATTTT. Residues: CASSSITGADQPQHF. V usage is TRBV27 and J usage is TRBJ1-5; 7 bases fit TRBD1. CDR3 size: 15 residues. In germline, CDR1 is MNHEY, CDR2 SMNVEV (reference sequence). Germline trimming cut 4 bases from V and 5 bases from J; bases unmatched to any gene: 8.